Each of the 7 T cell receptor beta chains below was sequenced from the same sample in a study of blood T cell repertoires in COVID-19 (dated by TCRdb to 2020 to 2021). The method was the immunoSEQ multiplex PCR assay. TCRdb retrieved this table from immuneACCESS and kept in-frame rearrangements only. Not all clones are present; in checked studies, unresolved V genes account for under half, and no reason is known for the remainder. Counted in this sample were about 180,000 clones; roughly 82% of them appeared once. 8% to 10% of the sample comes from the top ten. The sample consisted of PBMCs or T cells enriched from blood (not recorded which). The receptors stem from a woman in her twenties or thirties who had recovered from COVID-19.

The chain has TRBV9 and TRBJ2-3; 14 bases map to TRBD2. After removal of 3 bases from V and 0 bases from J, the junction contained 6 bases not matched to a gene. The V gene's germline CDR1 is SGDLS and CDR2 YYNGEE. The CDR3 consists of 18 residues. As DNA, the CDR3 is TGTGCCAGCAGCGCTCATGGGACTAGCGGGGGAAGCACAGATACGCAGTATTTT. Amino acids: CASSAHGTSGGSTDTQYF. Based on the CDR3 plus reference TRBV9 and TRBJ2-3, the full variable domain is DSGVTQTPKHLITATGQRVTLRCSPRSGDLSVYWYQQSLDQGLQFLIQYYNGEERAKGNILERFSAQQFPDLHSELNLSSLELGDSALYFCASSAHGTSGGSTDTQYFGPGTRLTVL.

The rearrangement joins TRBV11-3 to TRBJ2-7, with 11 nucleotides matching TRBD2. The V gene's germline CDR1 is SGHNT and CDR2 YENEEA. The V gene end was trimmed by 4 bases and the J gene end by 1 base; junction bases not matched to a gene: 9. The CDR3 runs 17 residues. The CDR3 DNA follows: TGTGCCAGCAGCTCCGGACCCGGGACTAGCGGTTCCTACGAGCAGTACTTC. It specifies CASSSGPGTSGSYEQYF.

V usage is TRBV19 and J usage is TRBJ1-2; no firm D call. V lost 0 bases and J lost 4, with 6 bases in between. CDR3 size: 13 residues. Germline V lookup: CDR1 LNHDA, CDR2 SQIVND (reference sequence). The CDR3 DNA follows: TGTGCCAGTAGTATAGAAACGGGCTATGGCTACACCTTC. Translated, it gives CASSIETGYGYTF.

This clone has just a few counts. The sample has other DNA sequences that encode this CDR3 too. The chain joins TRBV28 to TRBJ1-2; D unclear. Germline CDR1 is MDHEN and CDR2 is SYDVKM. The CDR3 extends over 12 amino acids. Trimming took 3 bases from V and 6 from J, leaving 8 bases between them. CDR3 nucleotide sequence: TGTGCCAGCAGTTTTGGCGGCGATGGCTACACCTTC. Translating gives CASSFGGDGYTF.

V is TRBV7-9 and J is TRBJ2-7; TRBD1 is a possible D gene (6 bases). Germline V CDR1 and CDR2: SEHNR, FQNEAQ (reference sequence). Trimming left V 1 base short and J 3 bases short, with 13 bases between. The CDR3 spans 15 residues. The CDR3: CASSLGGRVRYEQYF. CDR3 nucleotide sequence: TGTGCCAGCAGCTTAGGGGGGCGGGTTCGCTACGAGCAGTACTTC.

Only one count was recorded for this clone. The chain has TRBV6-5 and TRBJ2-3; 10 bases line up with TRBD2. Losses at the gene ends were 7 bases for V and 5 bases for J; bases not matched to a gene: 6. Germline V gives CDR1 MNHEY, CDR2 SVGAGI. CDR3 length equals 14 residues. CDR3: CASKASGRVDTQYF. The CDR3 DNA sequence: TGTGCCAGCAAGGCTAGCGGGAGAGTAGATACGCAGTATTTT.

The chain joins TRBV4-1 to TRBJ1-5, with a possible D match to TRBD1 (5 bases). Germline CDR1 MGHRA, CDR2 YSYEKL. The V end was cut by 0 bases, the J end by 2 bases, with 17 bases between. There are 18 residues in the CDR3. CDR3: CASSQDMGQGNGNQPQHF. The CDR3 DNA is TGCGCCAGCAGCCAAGATATGGGCCAGGGAAACGGCAATCAGCCCCAGCATTTT.